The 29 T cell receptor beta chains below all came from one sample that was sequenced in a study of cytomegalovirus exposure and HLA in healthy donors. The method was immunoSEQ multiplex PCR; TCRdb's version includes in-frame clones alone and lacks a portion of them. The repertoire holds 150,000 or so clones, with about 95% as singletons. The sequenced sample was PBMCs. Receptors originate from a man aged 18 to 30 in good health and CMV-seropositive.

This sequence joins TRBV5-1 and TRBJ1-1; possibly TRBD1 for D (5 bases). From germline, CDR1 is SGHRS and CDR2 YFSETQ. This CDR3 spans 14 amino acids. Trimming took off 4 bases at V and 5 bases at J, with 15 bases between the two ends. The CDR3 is CASSPLSTATEAFF. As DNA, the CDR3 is TGCGCCAGCAGCCCCCTATCGACAGCAACTGAAGCTTTCTTT.

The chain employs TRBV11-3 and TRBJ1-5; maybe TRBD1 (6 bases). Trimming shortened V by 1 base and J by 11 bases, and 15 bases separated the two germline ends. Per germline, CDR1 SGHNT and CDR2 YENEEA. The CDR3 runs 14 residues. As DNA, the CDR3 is TGTGCCAGCAGCTTAGCGGGACAAGGGAAGGCCCAGCATTTT. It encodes CASSLAGQGKAQHF.

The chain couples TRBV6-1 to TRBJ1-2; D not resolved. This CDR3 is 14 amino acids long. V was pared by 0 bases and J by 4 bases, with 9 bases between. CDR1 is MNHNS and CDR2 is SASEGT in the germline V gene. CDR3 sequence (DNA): TGTGCCAGCAGTGAAGCGCGTCCGGTCTATGGCTACACCTTC. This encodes CASSEARPVYGYTF.

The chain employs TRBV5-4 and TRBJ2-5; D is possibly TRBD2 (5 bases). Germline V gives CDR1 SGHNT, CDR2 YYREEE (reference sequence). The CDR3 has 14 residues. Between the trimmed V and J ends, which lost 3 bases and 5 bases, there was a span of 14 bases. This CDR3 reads CASSSKEGWETQYF. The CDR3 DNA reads TGTGCCAGCAGCTCGAAAGAGGGTTGGGAGACCCAGTACTTC.

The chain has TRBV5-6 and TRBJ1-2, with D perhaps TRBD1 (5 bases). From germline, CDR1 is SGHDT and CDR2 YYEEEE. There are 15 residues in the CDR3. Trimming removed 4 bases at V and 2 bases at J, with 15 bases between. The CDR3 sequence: CASSPPGQGNYGYTF. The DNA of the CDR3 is TGTGCCAGCAGCCCACCCGGGCAGGGAAACTATGGCTACACCTTC.

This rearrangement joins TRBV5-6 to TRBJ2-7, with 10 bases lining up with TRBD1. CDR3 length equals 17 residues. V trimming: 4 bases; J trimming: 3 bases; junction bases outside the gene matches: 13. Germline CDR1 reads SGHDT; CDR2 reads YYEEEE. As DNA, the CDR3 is TGTGCCAGCAGCAAAATAACCGGGACAGGGGCCATCTACGAGCAGTACTTC. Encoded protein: CASSKITGTGAIYEQYF. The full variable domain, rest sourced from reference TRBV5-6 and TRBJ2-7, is DAGVTQSPTHLIKTRGQQVTLRCSPKSGHDTVSWYQQALGQGPQFIFQYYEEEERQRGNFPDRFSGHQFPNYSSELNVNALLLGDSALYLCASSKITGTGAIYEQYFGPGTRLTVT.

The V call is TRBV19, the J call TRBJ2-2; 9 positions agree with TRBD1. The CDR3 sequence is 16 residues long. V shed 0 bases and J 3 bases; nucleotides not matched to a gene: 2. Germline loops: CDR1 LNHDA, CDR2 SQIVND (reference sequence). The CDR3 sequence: CASSIDGTGYTGELFF. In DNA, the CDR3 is TGTGCCAGTAGTATAGACGGGACAGGGTACACCGGGGAGCTGTTTTTT.

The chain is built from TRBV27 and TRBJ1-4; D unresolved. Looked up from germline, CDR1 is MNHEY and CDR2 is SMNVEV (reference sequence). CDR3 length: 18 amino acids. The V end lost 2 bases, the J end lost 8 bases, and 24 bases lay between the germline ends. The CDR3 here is CASSLAGSAPPAGEKLFF. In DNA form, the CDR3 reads TGTGCCAGCAGTTTAGCTGGCAGCGCTCCACCGGCGGGGGAAAAACTGTTTTTT. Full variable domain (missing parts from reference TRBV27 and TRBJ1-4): EAQVTQNPRYLITVTGKKLTVTCSQNMNHEYMSWYRQDPGLGLRQIYYSMNVEVTDKGDVPEGYKVSRKEKRNFPLILESPSPNQTSLYFCASSLAGSAPPAGEKLFFGSGTQLSVL.

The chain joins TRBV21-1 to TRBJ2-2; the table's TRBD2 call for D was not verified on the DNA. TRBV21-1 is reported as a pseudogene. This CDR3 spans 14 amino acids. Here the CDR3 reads CASSKRMNTGELFF. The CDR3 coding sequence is TGTGCCAGCAGTAAGCGGATGAACACCGGGGAGCTGTTTTTT.

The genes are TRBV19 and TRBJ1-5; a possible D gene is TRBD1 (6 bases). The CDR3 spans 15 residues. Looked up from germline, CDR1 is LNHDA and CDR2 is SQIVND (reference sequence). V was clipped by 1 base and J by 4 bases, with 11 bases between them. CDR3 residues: CASSIGRGGNQPQHF. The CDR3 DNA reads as TGTGCCAGTAGTATAGGCAGGGGAGGGAATCAGCCCCAGCATTTT.

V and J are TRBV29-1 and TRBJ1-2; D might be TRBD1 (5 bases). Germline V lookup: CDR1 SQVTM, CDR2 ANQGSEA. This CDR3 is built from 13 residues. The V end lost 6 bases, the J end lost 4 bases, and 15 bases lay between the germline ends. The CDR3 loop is CSVGGGEGYGYTF. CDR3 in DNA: TGCAGCGTCGGGGGGGGAGAGGGCTATGGCTACACCTTC.

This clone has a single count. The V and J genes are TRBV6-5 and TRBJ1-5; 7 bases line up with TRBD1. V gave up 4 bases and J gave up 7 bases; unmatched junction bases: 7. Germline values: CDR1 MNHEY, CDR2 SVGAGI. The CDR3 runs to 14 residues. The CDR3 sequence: CASSSPGGGQPQHF. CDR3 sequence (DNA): TGTGCCAGCAGTTCCCCAGGGGGTGGGCAGCCCCAGCATTTT.

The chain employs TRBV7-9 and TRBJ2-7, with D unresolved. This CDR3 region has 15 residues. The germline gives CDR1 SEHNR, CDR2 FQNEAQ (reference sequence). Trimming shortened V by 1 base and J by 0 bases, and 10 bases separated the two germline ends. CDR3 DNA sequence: TGTGCCAGCAGCTTAGAGACGGGTAGCTCCTACGAGCAGTACTTC. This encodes CASSLETGSSYEQYF.

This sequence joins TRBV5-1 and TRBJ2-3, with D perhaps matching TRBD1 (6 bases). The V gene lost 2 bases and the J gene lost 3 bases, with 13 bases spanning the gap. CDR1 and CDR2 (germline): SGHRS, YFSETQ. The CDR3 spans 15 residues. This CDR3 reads CASSLQGSKTDTQYF. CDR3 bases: TGCGCCAGCAGCTTACAGGGAAGTAAAACAGATACGCAGTATTTT.

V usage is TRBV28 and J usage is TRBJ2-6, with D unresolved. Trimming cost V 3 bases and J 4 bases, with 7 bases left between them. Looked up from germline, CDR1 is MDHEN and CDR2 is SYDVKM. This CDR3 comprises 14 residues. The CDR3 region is CASSFRAGANVLTF. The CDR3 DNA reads TGTGCCAGCAGTTTCAGAGCGGGGGCCAACGTCCTGACTTTC.

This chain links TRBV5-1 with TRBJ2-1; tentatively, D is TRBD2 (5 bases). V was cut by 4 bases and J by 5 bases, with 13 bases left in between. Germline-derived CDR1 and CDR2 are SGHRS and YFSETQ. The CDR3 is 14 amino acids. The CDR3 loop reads CASSLTSSNNEQFF. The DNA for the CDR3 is TGCGCCAGCAGCCTTACTAGTTCAAACAATGAGCAGTTCTTC.

CDR3: CATSERISGLKETQYF. The CDR3, as DNA: TGTGCCACCAGCGAACGGATTAGCGGACTTAAAGAGACCCAGTACTTC. The gene calls are TRBV15 and TRBJ2-5; TRBD2 might be the D (6 bases). This CDR3 has 16 residues. V dropped 5 bases and J dropped 3 bases, with 19 bases sitting between them. Per the germline V gene, CDR1 is LNHNV and CDR2 is YYDKDF (reference sequence).

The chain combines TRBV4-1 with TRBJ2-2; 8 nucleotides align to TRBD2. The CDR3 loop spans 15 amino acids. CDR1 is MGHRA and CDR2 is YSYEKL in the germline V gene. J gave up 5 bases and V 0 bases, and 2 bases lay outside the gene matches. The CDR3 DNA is TGCGCCAGCAGCCAAGAACCGGGAGGGACCGGGGAGCTGTTTTTT. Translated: CASSQEPGGTGELFF.

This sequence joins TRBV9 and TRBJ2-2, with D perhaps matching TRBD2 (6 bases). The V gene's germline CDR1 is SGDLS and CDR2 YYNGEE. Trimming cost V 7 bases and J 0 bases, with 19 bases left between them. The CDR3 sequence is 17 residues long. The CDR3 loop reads CASGSPRVAANTGELFF. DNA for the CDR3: TGTGCCAGCGGATCACCCAGAGTAGCGGCGAACACCGGGGAGCTGTTTTTT.

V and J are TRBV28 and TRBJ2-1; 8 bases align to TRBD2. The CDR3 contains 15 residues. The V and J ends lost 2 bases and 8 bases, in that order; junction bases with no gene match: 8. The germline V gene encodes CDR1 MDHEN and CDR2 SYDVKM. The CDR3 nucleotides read TGTGCCAGCAGTTTAGCGGGAGGCCTTAACCATGAGCAGTTCTTC. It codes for CASSLAGGLNHEQFF.

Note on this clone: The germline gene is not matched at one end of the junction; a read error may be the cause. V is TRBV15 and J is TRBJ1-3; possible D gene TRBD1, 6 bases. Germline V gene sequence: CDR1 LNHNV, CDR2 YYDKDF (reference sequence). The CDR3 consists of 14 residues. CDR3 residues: CATSTQGSRNTIYF. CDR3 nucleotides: TGTGCCACCAGCACACAGGGCTCTAGAAACACCATATATTTT.

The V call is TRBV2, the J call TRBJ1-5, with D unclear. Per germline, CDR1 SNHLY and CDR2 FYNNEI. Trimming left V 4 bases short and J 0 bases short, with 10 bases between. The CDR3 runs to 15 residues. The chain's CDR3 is CASSGAAYSNQPQHF. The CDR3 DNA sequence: TGTGCCAGCAGTGGGGCTGCTTATAGCAATCAGCCCCAGCATTTT.

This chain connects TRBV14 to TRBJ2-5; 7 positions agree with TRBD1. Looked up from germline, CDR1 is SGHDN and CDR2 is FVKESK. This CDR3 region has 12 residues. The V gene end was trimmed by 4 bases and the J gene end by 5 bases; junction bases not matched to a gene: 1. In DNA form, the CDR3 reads TGTGCCAGCAGCCGACAGGGCGAGACCCAGTACTTC. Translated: CASSRQGETQYF.

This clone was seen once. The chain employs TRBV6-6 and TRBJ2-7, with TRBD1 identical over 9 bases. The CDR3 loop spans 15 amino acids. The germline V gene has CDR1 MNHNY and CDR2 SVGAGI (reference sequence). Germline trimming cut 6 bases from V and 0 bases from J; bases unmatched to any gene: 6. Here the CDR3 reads CASRLPGQGSYEQYF. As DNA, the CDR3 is TGTGCCAGCAGACTCCCGGGACAGGGCTCCTACGAGCAGTACTTC.

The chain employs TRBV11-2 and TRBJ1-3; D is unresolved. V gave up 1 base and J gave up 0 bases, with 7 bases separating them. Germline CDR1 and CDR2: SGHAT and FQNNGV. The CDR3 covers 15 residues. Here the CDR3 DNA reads TGTGCCAGCAGCTTAGGGCGGAGCTCTGGAAACACCATATATTTT. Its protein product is CASSLGRSSGNTIYF.

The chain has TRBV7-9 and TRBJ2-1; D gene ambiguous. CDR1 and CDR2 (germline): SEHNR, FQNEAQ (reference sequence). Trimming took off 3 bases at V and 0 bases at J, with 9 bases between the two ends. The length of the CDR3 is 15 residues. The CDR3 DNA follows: TGTGCCAGCAGCTTCCTTAGCCCCTCCTACAATGAGCAGTTCTTC. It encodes CASSFLSPSYNEQFF.

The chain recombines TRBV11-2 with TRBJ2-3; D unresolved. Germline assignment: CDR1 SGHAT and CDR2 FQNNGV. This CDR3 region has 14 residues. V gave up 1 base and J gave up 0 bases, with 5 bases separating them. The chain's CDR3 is CASSLGDSTDTQYF. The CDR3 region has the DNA TGTGCCAGCAGCTTAGGAGATAGCACAGATACGCAGTATTTT.

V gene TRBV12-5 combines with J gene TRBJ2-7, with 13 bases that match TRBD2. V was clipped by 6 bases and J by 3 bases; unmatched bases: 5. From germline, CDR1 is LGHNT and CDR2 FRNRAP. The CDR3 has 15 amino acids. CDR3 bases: TGTGCTAGTGGAGCCTGGACTAGCGGGAGCTACGAGCAGTACTTC. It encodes CASGAWTSGSYEQYF.

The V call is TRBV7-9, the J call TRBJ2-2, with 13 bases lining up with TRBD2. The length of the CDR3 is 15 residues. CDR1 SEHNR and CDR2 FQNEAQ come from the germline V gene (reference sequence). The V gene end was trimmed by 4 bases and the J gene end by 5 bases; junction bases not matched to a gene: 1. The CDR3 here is CASSSLAGGTGELFF. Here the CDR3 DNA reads TGTGCCAGCAGCTCACTAGCGGGAGGGACCGGGGAGCTGTTTTTT.